This T cell receptor beta chain was found in a study of response to subunit inactivated influenza vaccine. Whole-study results and caveats: Authors suggested seasonal influenza vaccinations each recruit few new T cells.

TCRdb analysed the RT-PCR reads with MiXCR anew, one entry per CDR3 protein. The repertoire has hundreds of thousands of distinct CDR3 sequences, over 20% of them found once; the top ten carry around a tenth. This clonotype has only a few counts. Antigen specificity is unknown. The sequenced sample was PBMCs from blood, obtained less than 22 months after vaccination. This sequence was found in a man aged 45 to 75 who received an inactivated influenza vaccine.

Here the CDR3 DNA reads TGCGTTTCTCGTTGGGGCTACACCTTC. The encoded protein is CVSRWGYTF. The V call is TRBV23-1, the J call TRBJ1-2, with D unresolved. TRBV23-1 is known as an ORF, though its function is uncertain. CDR3 length equals 9 residues.